These 22 T cell receptor beta chains originate from one sample sequenced in a study of T cell changes during pregnancy in multiple sclerosis. Profiled with immunoSEQ multiplex PCR; TCRdb holds only in-frame clones, not every one. The sample yields tens of thousands of clones, about 91% seen once. Sample: CD8+ T cells from peripheral blood mononuclear cells, taken after pregnancy. The receptors stem from a female donor with multiple sclerosis, enrolled in a pregnancy study.

The chain joins TRBV6-1 to TRBJ2-7; 7 bases match TRBD1. The ends lost 3 bases at V and 2 bases at J; junction bases unmatched: 4. The CDR3 runs 14 residues. Germline V gene lookup returns CDR1 MNHNS and CDR2 SASEGT. CDR3 amino acids: CASSDRDSTYEQYF. DNA of the CDR3: TGTGCCAGCAGTGACCGGGACAGTACCTACGAGCAGTACTTC.

This chain connects TRBV30 to TRBJ2-3, with 10 bases fitting TRBD2. This CDR3 comprises 14 residues. Losses at the gene ends were 5 bases for V and 3 bases for J; bases not matched to a gene: 5. Germline CDR1 and CDR2: GTSNPN and SVGIG (reference sequence). The CDR3 sequence: CAWELAGSTDTQYF. In DNA form, the CDR3 reads TGTGCCTGGGAACTAGCGGGATCTACAGATACGCAGTATTTT.

The chain links TRBV29-1 to TRBJ2-7; 7 positions agree with TRBD1. This CDR3 is built from 15 residues. With 4 bases clipped from V and 4 bases from J, the junction kept 13 bases outside the gene matches. Germline CDR1 SQVTM, CDR2 ANQGSEA. The CDR3 spells CSVGFYRDSGYEQYF. The CDR3 DNA is TGCAGCGTTGGATTTTACCGGGACAGTGGTTACGAGCAGTACTTC.

This clone was observed once. The V call is TRBV5-6, the J call TRBJ2-7, with 10 nucleotides matching TRBD2. In germline, CDR1 is SGHDT, CDR2 YYEEEE. With V trimmed by 3 bases and J by 2 bases, 2 bases remained unmatched. This CDR3 contains 14 residues. Here the CDR3 reads CASSSGTSAYEQYF. CDR3 nucleotides: TGTGCCAGCAGCTCGGGGACTAGCGCCTACGAGCAGTACTTC.

The V gene is TRBV7-2, the J gene TRBJ2-3; 10 bases match TRBD2. After removal of 4 bases from V and 7 bases from J, the junction contained 17 bases not matched to a gene. This CDR3 has 18 amino acids. The germline CDR1 and CDR2 sequences are SGHTA and FQGNSA. This chain's CDR3 is CASSSRTGLAGVIHTQYF. The CDR3 coding sequence is TGTGCCAGCAGCTCCCGAACGGGGCTAGCGGGAGTCATACATACGCAGTATTTT. The whole variable domain, remainder taken from reference TRBV7-2 and TRBJ2-3, is GAGVSQSPSNKVTEKGKDVELRCDPISGHTALYWYRQSLGQGLEFLIYFQGNSAPDKSGLPSDRFSAERTGGSVSTLTIQRTQQEDSAVYLCASSSRTGLAGVIHTQYFGPGTRLTVL.

CDR3 nucleotides: TGCGCCAGCAGCTTGGTGGAGTCAGGGAAAGCAACTAATGAAAAACTGTTTTTT. It translates to CASSLVESGKATNEKLFF. The J gene is TRBJ1-4, the V gene TRBV5-1, with D maybe TRBD1 (5 bases). The germline gives CDR1 SGHRS, CDR2 YFSETQ. The CDR3 has 18 residues. Trimming took 0 bases from V and 0 from J, leaving 15 bases between them. The full variable domain, with the rest looked up from reference TRBV5-1 and TRBJ1-4, is KAGVTQTPRYLIKTRGQQVTLSCSPISGHRSVSWYQQTPGQGLQFLFEYFSETQRNKGNFPGRFSGRQFSNSRSEMNVSTLELGDSALYLCASSLVESGKATNEKLFFGSGTQLSVL.

The gene calls are TRBV19 and TRBJ1-5; the D gene is possibly TRBD1 (5 bases). Trimming removed 5 bases at V and 7 bases at J, with 12 bases between. The CDR3 has 13 amino acids. CDR1 is LNHDA, CDR2 SQIVND, per germline (reference sequence). The CDR3 bases are TGTGCCAGTAGTGCGGACATTGGGCAGCCCCAGCATTTT. This gives the protein CASSADIGQPQHF.

J is TRBJ2-1 and V is TRBV11-2; 8 bases match TRBD2. Losses at the gene ends were 3 bases for V and 5 bases for J; bases not matched to a gene: 9. Per germline, CDR1 SGHAT and CDR2 FQNNGV. CDR3 size: 16 residues. For the CDR3, the DNA is TGTGCCAGCAGCTTTCCGGCGGGAGGATTCGACAATGAGCAGTTCTTC. It translates to CASSFPAGGFDNEQFF.

This chain's CDR3 is CASSYGTGEQYF. CDR3 DNA: TGTGCCAGCAGCTACGGGACTGGCGAGCAGTACTTC. This chain links TRBV7-9 with TRBJ2-7; perhaps TRBD2 as D (6 bases). The length of the CDR3 is 12 residues. CDR1 is SEHNR, CDR2 FQNEAQ, per germline (reference sequence). Trimming shortened V by 4 bases and J by 6 bases, and 10 bases separated the two germline ends.

The rearrangement joins TRBV7-9 to TRBJ1-2, with 7 bases identical to TRBD1. V trimming: 1 base; J trimming: 6 bases; junction bases outside the gene matches: 11. The CDR3 covers 16 residues. Germline V gene sequence: CDR1 SEHNR, CDR2 FQNEAQ (reference sequence). CDR3 in DNA: TGTGCCAGCAGCTTAGTAAGTGTACAGGGGAAAGATGGCTACACCTTC. Translation gives CASSLVSVQGKDGYTF.

This chain connects TRBV30 to TRBJ2-7; 11 bases fit TRBD1. The CDR3 loop spans 14 amino acids. V lost 2 bases to trimming and J lost 6 bases; unmatched junction nucleotides: 6. Germline CDR1 reads GTSNPN; CDR2 reads SVGIG (reference sequence). CDR3 loop: CAWSTGTGGSEQYF. CDR3 bases: TGTGCCTGGAGTACTGGGACAGGGGGGTCCGAGCAGTACTTC.

This chain connects TRBV7-2 to TRBJ2-7; 8 bases match TRBD1. This CDR3 spans 16 amino acids. With V trimmed by 5 bases and J by 4 bases, 13 bases remained unmatched. Germline V lookup: CDR1 SGHTA, CDR2 FQGNSA. The CDR3 reads CASSQGDRSFFYEQYF. The CDR3 bases are TGTGCCAGCAGCCAGGGGGACAGGTCCTTCTTTTACGAGCAGTACTTC.

The V gene is TRBV28, the J gene TRBJ1-5; 7 nucleotides match TRBD1. The CDR3 runs 16 residues. Germline CDR1 MDHEN, CDR2 SYDVKM. V gave up 3 bases and J gave up 3 bases; unmatched junction bases: 8. DNA for the CDR3: TGTGCCAGCAGTTTTCACGGGGGACAGATCAATCAGCCCCAGCATTTT. This translates into CASSFHGGQINQPQHF.

In nucleotides, the CDR3 is TGTGCCAGCAGCGTACAGGGGGCTGGTCAGCCCCAGCATTTT. Its protein product is CASSVQGAGQPQHF. The chain combines TRBV9 with TRBJ1-5; the match to TRBD1 covers 8 bases. J lost 6 bases, V lost 1 base, and 3 bases had no gene match. The CDR3 covers 14 residues. The germline V gene has CDR1 SGDLS and CDR2 YYNGEE.

This clone was seen only a few times. This chain joins TRBV5-6 and TRBJ1-1; no reliable D call. V was cut by 1 base and J by 4 bases, with 17 bases left in between. The germline gives CDR1 SGHDT, CDR2 YYEEEE. The length of the CDR3 is 16 residues. The CDR3 DNA follows: TGTGCCAGCAGCTTGTGGGTCCGTTGGAGTCTCACTGAAGCTTTCTTT. Protein sequence: CASSLWVRWSLTEAFF.

V usage is TRBV5-1 and J usage is TRBJ2-3; D perhaps matches TRBD2 (6 bases). Trimming cost V 4 bases and J 4 bases, with 16 bases left between them. The CDR3 totals 15 residues. The germline V gene has CDR1 SGHRS and CDR2 YFSETQ. CDR3 sequence (DNA): TGCGCCAGCAGCCCCCAGGAGGGCGACGCAGATACGCAGTATTTT. It codes for CASSPQEGDADTQYF. Drawing the rest from reference TRBV5-1 and TRBJ2-3, the complete variable domain is KAGVTQTPRYLIKTRGQQVTLSCSPISGHRSVSWYQQTPGQGLQFLFEYFSETQRNKGNFPGRFSGRQFSNSRSEMNVSTLELGDSALYLCASSPQEGDADTQYFGPGTRLTVL.

The rearrangement links TRBV5-1 to TRBJ2-1; D call uncertain. The CDR3 consists of 12 residues. The V end was cut by 0 bases, the J end by 8 bases, with 6 bases between. Germline lookup yields CDR1 SGHRS and CDR2 YFSETQ. CDR3 sequence (DNA): TGCGCCAGCAGCTTGGGCGTTCATGAGCAGTTCTTC. It codes for CASSLGVHEQFF.

The J gene is TRBJ2-1, the V gene TRBV5-1, with TRBD2 matching 8 bases. This CDR3 spans 15 amino acids. Germline loops: CDR1 SGHRS, CDR2 YFSETQ. V gave up 2 bases and J gave up 9 bases; unmatched junction bases: 10. The CDR3 DNA follows: TGCGCCAGCAGCTTTTACGGGACTAGTGAGAGTGAGCAGTTCTTC. The encoded protein is CASSFYGTSESEQFF.

This chain connects TRBV7-2 to TRBJ1-1, with D unresolved. CDR1 SGHTA and CDR2 FQGNSA come from the germline V gene. The CDR3 contains 13 residues. Trimming stripped 1 base from V and 6 bases from J, with 9 bases between. For the CDR3, the DNA is TGTGCCAGCAGCTTAGGTAACAGCCCTGAAGCTTTCTTT. Protein sequence: CASSLGNSPEAFF.

The CDR3 region has the DNA TGTGCCAGCAGTGACTCCGGGACTAGCATTACCCAGTTCTTC. Protein sequence: CASSDSGTSITQFF. The genes are TRBV6-4 and TRBJ2-1; 9 nucleotides line up with TRBD2. Germline values: CDR1 MRHNA, CDR2 SNTAGT. Trimming at V came to 0 bases and at J to 13 bases, leaving 7 bases not matched to a gene. CDR3 size: 14 residues.

The rearrangement uses TRBV15 and TRBJ1-1; D ambiguous. Trimming took off 5 bases at V and 1 base at J, with 8 bases between the two ends. Germline loops: CDR1 LNHNV, CDR2 YYDKDF (reference sequence). The CDR3 loop spans 13 amino acids. CDR3 DNA sequence: TGTGCCACCAGCGGGAGAACGAACACTGAAGCTTTCTTT. As protein: CATSGRTNTEAFF.

The chain links TRBV6-4 to TRBJ2-1; D is ambiguous. This CDR3 comprises 13 residues. The germline gives CDR1 MRHNA, CDR2 SNTAGT. The V gene lost 4 bases and the J gene lost 10 bases, with 14 bases spanning the gap. This CDR3 is CASSGIPTEEQFF. The CDR3 region has the DNA TGTGCCAGCAGTGGAATCCCCACCGAGGAGCAGTTCTTC.